The clone carrying this TCR beta chain appeared many times. Its target is unknown. The record originates from a study of blood T cells in healthy people across ages. Study conclusions and caveats: Naive CD4+ cell counts and diversity both ran higher in long-lived than in aged donors.

A sample-barcoded 5' primer and a J-beta primer mix were used in a second PCR of about 7 to 12 cycles. CDR3-containing paired-end reads numbering at least 2.5 million came from each sample. Each CDR3 protein gets one entry after TCRdb re-called the 5' RACE reads with MiXCR. Altogether roughly 500,000 distinct CDR3 sequences are present, 25% to 30% being singletons, with the ten largest covering about 18%. V trimming: 5 bases; J trimming: 1 base; junction bases outside the gene matches: 4. The CDR3 contains 15 residues. This sequence was found in a woman in her seventies in good health. Sequencing was carried out using blood. This chain uses TRBV12-3 or TRBV12-4 with TRBJ2-3; 9 bases map to TRBD1. As DNA, the CDR3 is TGTGCCAGCAGTGCTACAGGGGGCGGCACAGATACGCAGTATTTT. The encoded protein is CASSATGGGTDTQYF.